These 11 T cell receptor beta chains were all obtained from the same sample, sequenced in a study of control samples from healthy donors and cancer patients. Clones were read by immunoSEQ multiplex PCR, and TCRdb kept only the in-frame ones, dropping some. The sample yields about 130,000 clones, under 95% seen once. Specimen: PBMCs. All receptors derive from a man between 50 and 59 years old with head and neck cancer.

J is TRBJ1-5 and V is TRBV30, with unresolved D. The CDR3 spans 13 residues. V was trimmed by 5 bases and J by 9 bases, leaving 17 bases between them. The germline V gene encodes CDR1 GTSNPN and CDR2 SVGIG (reference sequence). The DNA of the CDR3 is TGTGCCTGGGCGACGGGCCTCAAGTCGCCCCAGCATTTT. This gives the protein CAWATGLKSPQHF.

The chain recombines TRBV7-2 with TRBJ2-1; D is unresolved. The CDR3 length is 16 residues. Trimming shortened V by 2 bases and J by 0 bases, and 11 bases separated the two germline ends. CDR1 and CDR2 (germline): SGHTA, FQGNSA. The CDR3 sequence: CASSLPSVPSYNEQFF. The CDR3 DNA is TGTGCCAGCAGCTTACCGTCTGTCCCCTCCTACAATGAGCAGTTCTTC.

The sample holds one count of this clone. The gene calls are TRBV15 and TRBJ1-1; D is unclear. The V end lost 3 bases, the J end lost 7 bases, and 15 bases lay between the germline ends. Germline CDR1 reads LNHNV; CDR2 reads YYDKDF (reference sequence). The CDR3 extends over 14 amino acids. CDR3 DNA: TGTGCCACCAGCAGCAACTTCTTTTGGGGTGAAGCTTTCTTT. This sequence encodes CATSSNFFWGEAFF.

This clone is a singleton in its sample. V usage is TRBV28 and J usage is TRBJ2-7, with TRBD2 identical over 10 bases. Germline V gene sequence: CDR1 MDHEN, CDR2 SYDVKM. J lost 6 bases, V lost 6 bases, and 11 bases had no gene match. This CDR3 region has 15 residues. The CDR3 region is CASSNQAGGKREQYF. CDR3 sequence (DNA): TGTGCCAGCAGCAACCAAGCGGGGGGGAAACGCGAGCAGTACTTC.

The chain links TRBV28 to TRBJ1-3; D is unclear. Germline assignment: CDR1 MDHEN and CDR2 SYDVKM. Trimming pared 3 bases from V and 1 base from J, leaving 4 bases between. This CDR3 region has 13 residues. The CDR3 sequence is CASSLVSGNTIYF. The CDR3 DNA reads TGTGCCAGCAGTTTGGTATCTGGAAACACCATATATTTT.

The V gene is TRBV19, the J gene TRBJ1-5; TRBD1 might be the D (6 bases). This CDR3 is 17 amino acids long. The V and J ends lost 5 bases and 4 bases respectively, with 21 bases between them. Germline V lookup: CDR1 LNHDA, CDR2 SQIVND (reference sequence). The CDR3 is CASSHPTGPFLNQPQHF. CDR3 DNA: TGTGCCAGTAGTCACCCGACAGGCCCTTTTCTAAATCAGCCCCAGCATTTT. Full variable domain (remainder filled in from reference TRBV19 and TRBJ1-5): DGGITQSPKYLFRKEGQNVTLSCEQNLNHDAMYWYRQDPGQGLRLIYYSQIVNDFQKGDIAEGYSVSREKKESFPLTVTSAQKNPTAFYLCASSHPTGPFLNQPQHFGDGTRLSIL.

CDR3 nucleotides: TGTGCCAGCAGCTTTACCGATACGCAGTATTTT. Amino acids: CASSFTDTQYF. The chain uses TRBV7-2 and TRBJ2-3; D uncertain. The CDR3 extends over 11 amino acids. V was clipped by 3 bases and J by 6 bases, with 4 bases between them. CDR1 is SGHTA and CDR2 is FQGNSA in the germline V gene.

The chain is built from TRBV24-1 and TRBJ2-7, with D possibly TRBD2 on 5 matching bases. V was clipped by 7 bases and J by 0 bases, with 12 bases between them. The CDR3 extends over 14 amino acids. Germline CDR1 is KGHDR and CDR2 is SFDVKD. The CDR3 sequence: CATSLSGYSYEQYF. In DNA form, the CDR3 reads TGTGCCACCAGCCTATCGGGGTACTCCTACGAGCAGTACTTC.

The chain employs TRBV24-1 and TRBJ2-7; 9 positions match TRBD2. This CDR3 region has 17 residues. Trimming took 1 base from V and 3 from J; bases not matched to a gene: 9. The germline CDR1 and CDR2 sequences are KGHDR and SFDVKD. CDR3 DNA sequence: TGTGCCACCAGTGATTTTTCAGCGGGGGGCCCTTTCTACGAGCAGTACTTC. Translated, it gives CATSDFSAGGPFYEQYF.

V usage is TRBV25-1 and J usage is TRBJ1-2; D possibly corresponds to TRBD1 (5 bases). V lost 5 bases and J lost 7, with 17 bases in between. This CDR3 comprises 14 residues. Per the germline V gene, CDR1 is MGHDK and CDR2 is SYGVNS. The CDR3 coding sequence is TGTGCCAGCAGTCGCCTGCAGGGAGGGACTGGCTACACCTTC. This sequence encodes CASSRLQGGTGYTF.

The J gene is TRBJ2-3, the V gene TRBV7-9; 9 bases are a match to TRBD2. This CDR3 is 16 amino acids long. The V gene's germline CDR1 is SEHNR and CDR2 FQNEAQ (reference sequence). The V and J ends lost 1 base and 6 bases, in that order; junction bases with no gene match: 8. The CDR3 DNA reads TGTGCCAGCAGCTTAGGAATGGCTAGCGGGGTTGATACGCAGTATTTT. Its protein is CASSLGMASGVDTQYF. The complete variable domain, with remaining parts taken from reference TRBV7-9 and TRBJ2-3, reads DTGVSQNPRHKITKRGQNVTFRCDPISEHNRLYWYRQTLGQGPEFLTYFQNEAQLEKSRLLSDRFSAERPKGSFSTLEIQRTEQGDSAMYLCASSLGMASGVDTQYFGPGTRLTVL.